These T cell receptor beta chains were read from a single sample in a study of T cell responses to AZD1222 COVID-19 vaccine. Clones were sequenced by immunoSEQ multiplex PCR, and TCRdb holds only the in-frame ones, with some missing. Here the sample spans about 120,000 clones, roughly nine tenths being singletons. This specimen was peripheral blood, taken on day 0 of AZD1222 vaccination. The receptors derive from an adult in good health. The CDR3 runs from the conserved cysteine through the conserved F or W. The D gene is left open where the match is weak. Some rows mark clone size as missing; the rest say once, few, many or name a class of expanded clone.

CDR3 protein: CASSLGGTGPYGYTF
CDR3 DNA: TGTGCCAGCAGCTTGGGCGGGACAGGACCCTATGGCTACACCTTC
clone size: -
J gene: TRBJ1-2
V gene: TRBV5-4
D gene: TRBD1

CDR3 protein: CAWSLRGGTEAFF
CDR3 DNA: TGTGCCTGGAGTCTTAGGGGAGGCACTGAAGCTTTCTTT
clone size: -
J gene: TRBJ1-1
V gene: TRBV30
D gene: -

CDR3 protein: CAWSPRGSQPQHF
CDR3 DNA: TGTGCCTGGAGTCCAAGGGGTTCTCAGCCCCAGCATTTT
clone size: -
J gene: TRBJ1-5
V gene: TRBV30
D gene: -

CDR3 protein: CASSLAGTGGYNEQFF
CDR3 DNA: TGTGCCAGCAGCTTGGCTGGGACAGGGGGCTACAATGAGCAGTTCTTC
clone size: -
J gene: TRBJ2-1
V gene: TRBV5-4
D gene: TRBD1

CDR3 protein: CASSQLDRKNTEAFF
CDR3 DNA: TGTGCCAGCAGTCAACTGGACAGGAAGAACACTGAAGCTTTCTTT
clone size: -
J gene: TRBJ1-1
V gene: TRBV6-5
D gene: TRBD1

CDR3 protein: CASSPGTNTEAFF
CDR3 DNA: TGTGCCAGCAGCCCAGGGACGAACACTGAAGCTTTCTTT
clone size: -
J gene: TRBJ1-1
V gene: TRBV3-1/TRBV3-2
D gene: -

CDR3 protein: CASGLIPNQPQHF
CDR3 DNA: TGTGCTAGTGGTTTAATCCCCAATCAGCCCCAGCATTTT
clone size: -
J gene: TRBJ1-5
V gene: TRBV12-5
D gene: -

CDR3 protein: CASSVAGTGMPPDTQYF
CDR3 DNA: TGTGCCAGCAGCGTAGCAGGAACAGGCATGCCCCCGGATACGCAGTATTTT
clone size: -
J gene: TRBJ2-3
V gene: TRBV9
D gene: -

CDR3 protein: CASSTRGGQFTIIQPQHF
CDR3 DNA: TGTGCCAGCAGTACTCGGGGGGGACAGTTTACTATAATCCAGCCCCAGCATTTT
clone size: -
J gene: TRBJ1-5
V gene: TRBV2
D gene: TRBD1

CDR3 protein: CASRQGTAYEQYF
CDR3 DNA: TGTGCCAGCAGACAGGGAACTGCCTACGAGCAGTACTTC
clone size: -
J gene: TRBJ2-7
V gene: TRBV5-6
D gene: -

CDR3 protein: CASSHNPGANTEAFF
CDR3 DNA: TGTGCCAGCAGCCACAACCCAGGGGCGAACACTGAAGCTTTCTTT
clone size: -
J gene: TRBJ1-1
V gene: TRBV11-2
D gene: -

CDR3 protein: CSASGVPNYGYTF
CDR3 DNA: TGCAGTGCCAGTGGGGTACCTAACTATGGCTACACCTTC
clone size: few
J gene: TRBJ1-2
V gene: TRBV20-1
D gene: -

CDR3 protein: CASSLDGGGYTF
CDR3 DNA: TGCGCCAGCAGCTTGGACGGAGGCGGCTACACCTTC
clone size: few
J gene: TRBJ1-2
V gene: TRBV5-1
D gene: -

CDR3 protein: CASSLDLPSFGGYTF
CDR3 DNA: TGTGCCAGCAGCTTAGATCTTCCGAGCTTTGGTGGCTACACCTTC
clone size: once
J gene: TRBJ1-2
V gene: TRBV11-2
D gene: -

CDR3 protein: CAWSGVPTGRMNTEAFF
CDR3 DNA: TGTGCCTGGAGTGGGGTCCCGACAGGAAGGATGAACACTGAAGCTTTCTTT
clone size: -
J gene: TRBJ1-1
V gene: TRBV30
D gene: -

CDR3 protein: CASSLIPGAMTEAFF
CDR3 DNA: TGCGCCAGCAGCTTGATTCCGGGGGCTATGACTGAAGCTTTCTTT
clone size: -
J gene: TRBJ1-1
V gene: TRBV5-1
D gene: -

CDR3 protein: CASSIASGDNEQFF
CDR3 DNA: TGCGCCAGCAGCATCGCTAGCGGGGATAATGAGCAGTTCTTC
clone size: once
J gene: TRBJ2-1
V gene: TRBV5-1
D gene: TRBD2

CDR3 protein: CASSQFPLTGVLNTEAFF
CDR3 DNA: TGTGCCAGCAGCCAATTCCCCTTGACAGGGGTTCTGAACACTGAAGCTTTCTTT
clone size: -
J gene: TRBJ1-1
V gene: TRBV3-1/TRBV3-2
D gene: TRBD1

CDR3 protein: CAWSVGATQYF
CDR3 DNA: TGTGCCTGGAGTGTTGGGGCGACCCAGTACTTC
clone size: -
J gene: TRBJ2-5
V gene: TRBV30
D gene: -